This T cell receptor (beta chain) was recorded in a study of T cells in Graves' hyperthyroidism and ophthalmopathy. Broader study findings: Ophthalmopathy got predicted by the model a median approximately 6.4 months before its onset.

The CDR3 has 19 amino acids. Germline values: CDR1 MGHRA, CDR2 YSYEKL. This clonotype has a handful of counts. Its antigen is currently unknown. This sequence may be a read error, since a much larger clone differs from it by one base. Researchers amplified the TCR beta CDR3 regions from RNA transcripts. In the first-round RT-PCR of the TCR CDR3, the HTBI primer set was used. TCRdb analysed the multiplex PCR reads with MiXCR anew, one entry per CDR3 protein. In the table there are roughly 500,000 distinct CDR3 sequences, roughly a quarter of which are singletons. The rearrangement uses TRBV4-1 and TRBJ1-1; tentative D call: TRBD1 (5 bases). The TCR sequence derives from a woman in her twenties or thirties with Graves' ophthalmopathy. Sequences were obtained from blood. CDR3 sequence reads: CASSQVKGEWGTKNTETCF. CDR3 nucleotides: TGCGCCAGCAGCCAAGTTAAAGGGGAGTGGGGTACCAAGAACACTGAAACTTGCTTT.